Sequencing of this TCR beta chain was carried out in a study of blood T cell repertoires in COVID-19. About the study: The United States, Italy and Spain supplied acute and convalescent COVID-19 samples. In each case, the material was cDNA or gDNA derived from T cells, B-cell-depleted T cells, or PBMCs.

The method was immunoSEQ multiplex PCR; TCRdb's version includes in-frame clones alone and lacks a portion of them. The sample consists of hundreds of thousands of clones, 70% to 90% of them appearing once. The CDR3 totals 15 residues. Trimming removed 0 bases at V and 1 base at J, with 10 bases between. Germline loops: CDR1 MNHEY, CDR2 SVGAGI. Material: peripheral blood. The TCR was taken from a woman aged 18-30 years with acute or convalescent COVID-19. This sequence joins TRBV6-5 and TRBJ2-7; no definite D call. In DNA, the CDR3 is TGTGCCAGCAGTTACTCCGTCGGGTTTTCCTACGAGCAGTACTTC. This encodes CASSYSVGFSYEQYF.